The 16 T cell receptor beta chains below were found in one sample sequenced in a study of blood T cell repertoires in COVID-19. Generated by immunoSEQ multiplex PCR, the TCRdb table keeps only in-frame clones and is missing some. The top ten hold more than 8% of the sample, which has about 8,400 clones, around 85% seen once. Sequencing was done on a sample of peripheral blood. The receptors come from a man in his sixties with acute or convalescent COVID-19.

V and J are TRBV18 and TRBJ1-1, with D unclear. The CDR3 length is 16 residues. Germline CDR1 reads KGHSH; CDR2 reads LQKENI. Trimming pared 3 bases from V and 1 base from J, leaving 15 bases between. The CDR3 here is CASSPRSSVTNTEAFF. CDR3 nucleotide sequence: TGTGCCAGCTCACCTCGATCGTCGGTCACGAACACTGAAGCTTTCTTT.

The CDR3 here is CASRSSAPSSYEQYF. As DNA, the CDR3 is TGCGCCAGCAGATCTAGCGCGCCAAGCTCCTACGAGCAGTACTTC. V is TRBV4-1 and J is TRBJ2-7; D possibly corresponds to TRBD2 (6 bases). The germline CDR1 and CDR2 sequences are MGHRA and YSYEKL. CDR3 size: 15 residues. The V end was cut by 6 bases, the J end by 0 bases, with 15 bases between.

This clone is categorized as hyperexpanded. V and J are TRBV19 and TRBJ2-3, with no clear D. The ends were cut back, 7 bases at V and 2 bases at J, with 16 bases in the middle. Germline values: CDR1 LNHDA, CDR2 SQIVND (reference sequence). The CDR3 loop spans 15 amino acids. CDR3 in amino acids: CASTQYSRYTDTQYF. CDR3 DNA: TGTGCCAGTACCCAATATAGCCGGTACACAGATACGCAGTATTTT. The complete variable domain, with remaining parts taken from reference TRBV19 and TRBJ2-3, reads DGGITQSPKYLFRKEGQNVTLSCEQNLNHDAMYWYRQDPGQGLRLIYYSQIVNDFQKGDIAEGYSVSREKKESFPLTVTSAQKNPTAFYLCASTQYSRYTDTQYFGPGTRLTVL.

The CDR3 reads CASSHNLDRVRRETQYF. CDR3 nucleotide sequence: TGTGCCAGCAGCCACAATTTGGACAGGGTCCGGCGGGAGACCCAGTACTTC. V is TRBV3-1 (or the pseudogene TRBV3-2) and J is TRBJ2-5; TRBD1 matches at 8 bases. Looked up from germline, CDR1 is LGHDT and CDR2 is YNNKEL (reference sequence). Germline trimming cut 3 bases from V and 5 bases from J; bases unmatched to any gene: 14. The CDR3 is 17 amino acids.

This clone was seen just once. V gene TRBV12-3 or TRBV12-4 combines with J gene TRBJ1-5, with D possibly matching TRBD1 (5 bases). CDR3 size: 12 residues. V dropped 3 bases and J dropped 11 bases, with 11 bases sitting between them. DNA for the CDR3: TGTGCCAGCAGTTTGGGGGGGGGTTCCCAGCATTTT. Translation gives CASSLGGGSQHF.

The gene calls are TRBV29-1 and TRBJ1-1, with unresolved D. Trimming cost V 0 bases and J 6 bases, with 5 bases left between them. The CDR3 runs 11 residues. Germline V gene lookup returns CDR1 SQVTM and CDR2 ANQGSEA. The chain's CDR3 is CSVEDSPEAFF. CDR3 coding DNA: TGCAGCGTTGAAGATAGCCCTGAAGCTTTCTTT.

This chain connects TRBV5-5 to TRBJ1-5; D gene uncertain. This CDR3 spans 14 amino acids. Trimming cost V 4 bases and J 4 bases, with 12 bases left between them. Germline V gene lookup returns CDR1 SGHKS and CDR2 YYEKEE (reference sequence). The CDR3 loop is CASSALPANQPQHF. Written as DNA, the CDR3 is TGTGCCAGCAGCGCTCTTCCCGCGAATCAGCCCCAGCATTTT.

This clone has a single count. The chain uses TRBV27 and TRBJ1-5, with a tentative D call TRBD1 (6 bases). The CDR3 totals 17 residues. Trimming took 6 bases from V and 0 from J, leaving 18 bases between them. CDR1 is MNHEY and CDR2 is SMNVEV in the germline V gene (reference sequence). The CDR3 DNA reads as TGTGCCAGCAGCCACGGTCGGGGGGCTAATAGCAATCAGCCCCAGCATTTT. Translated: CASSHGRGANSNQPQHF.

The chain combines TRBV24-1 with TRBJ1-2, with a weak D call TRBD1 (6 bases). Germline V gene lookup returns CDR1 KGHDR and CDR2 SFDVKD. This CDR3 is built from 13 residues. Trimming removed 2 bases from V and 8 bases from J, with 11 bases in between. The CDR3 nucleotides are TGTGCCACCAGTGATTACCTGGGACAAGGCTACACCTTC. This encodes CATSDYLGQGYTF.

This clone was seen a single time. The rearrangement links TRBV19 to TRBJ1-3, with TRBD1 identical over 7 bases. Germline V gives CDR1 LNHDA, CDR2 SQIVND (reference sequence). J was trimmed by 4 bases and V by 6 bases; bases with no gene match: 3. This CDR3 has 13 residues. In nucleotides, the CDR3 is TGTGCCAGTAGACAGGGGTCCGGAAACACCATATATTTT. Translation gives CASRQGSGNTIYF.

The V call is TRBV19, the J call TRBJ2-3, with D perhaps TRBD2 (6 bases). Germline loops: CDR1 LNHDA, CDR2 SQIVND (reference sequence). Trimming shortened V by 4 bases and J by 4 bases, and 18 bases separated the two germline ends. The CDR3 covers 16 residues. CDR3 in DNA: TGTGCCAGTAGTAGGGGGGTAGGGTTCTTGGCAGATACGCAGTATTTT. Translation gives CASSRGVGFLADTQYF.

The chain employs TRBV29-1 and TRBJ2-7, with D unresolved. Trimming shortened V by 6 bases and J by 2 bases, and 11 bases separated the two germline ends. CDR1 is SQVTM, CDR2 ANQGSEA, per germline. This CDR3 is built from 12 residues. The CDR3 region is CSVGRATYEQYV. The CDR3 nucleotides are TGCAGCGTGGGCAGAGCAACCTACGAGCAGTACGTC.

This chain joins TRBV20-1 and TRBJ2-1, with D possibly matching TRBD2 (6 bases). The germline V gene has CDR1 DFQATT and CDR2 SNEGSKA (reference sequence). The germline V and J ends were trimmed by 7 bases and 9 bases, with 13 bases remaining between them. The CDR3 has 11 residues. CDR3 sequence (DNA): TGCAGTGGACGGGAGACGGTTGAGCAGTTCTTC. Amino acids: CSGRETVEQFF.

The CDR3 DNA follows: TGTGCCAGCAGTTCCCTGGAGACCCAGTACTTC. Protein product: CASSSLETQYF. J is TRBJ2-5 and V is TRBV6-2 or TRBV6-3; D unclear. The CDR3 length is 11 residues. Germline V gene lookup returns CDR1 MNHEY and CDR2 SVGEGT. V was cut by 4 bases and J by 5 bases, with 5 bases left in between.

This rearrangement joins TRBV6-5 to TRBJ2-5, with D hard to call. The CDR3 loop spans 14 amino acids. Germline V gene data show CDR1 as MNHEY and CDR2 as SVGAGI. Trimming left V 5 bases short and J 5 bases short, with 15 bases between. For the CDR3, the DNA is TGTGCCAGCAGTCCAAACTCCCGCCCGGAGACCCAGTACTTC. Amino acid sequence: CASSPNSRPETQYF.

The chain has TRBV4-2 and TRBJ2-6; 8 positions agree with TRBD1. The CDR3 runs to 15 residues. Unmatched junction bases numbered 0, after V lost 5 bases and J lost 0 bases. Germline CDR1 and CDR2: LGHNA and YNFKEQ. For the CDR3, the DNA is TGTGCCAGCAGCGGACAGGGCTCTGGGGCCAACGTCCTGACTTTC. Translation: CASSGQGSGANVLTF.